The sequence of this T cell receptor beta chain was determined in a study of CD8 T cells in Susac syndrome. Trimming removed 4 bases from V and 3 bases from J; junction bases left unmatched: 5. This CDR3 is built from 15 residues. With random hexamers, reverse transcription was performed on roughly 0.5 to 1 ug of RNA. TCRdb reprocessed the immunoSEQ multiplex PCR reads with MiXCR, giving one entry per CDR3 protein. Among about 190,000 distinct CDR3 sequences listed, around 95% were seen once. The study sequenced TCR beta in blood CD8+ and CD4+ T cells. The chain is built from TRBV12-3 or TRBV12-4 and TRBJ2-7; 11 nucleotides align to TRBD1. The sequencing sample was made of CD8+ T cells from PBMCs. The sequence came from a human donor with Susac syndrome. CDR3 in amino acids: CASSSPGTGGYEQYF. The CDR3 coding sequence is TGTGCCAGCAGTTCTCCGGGGACAGGGGGCTACGAGCAGTACTTC.